This TCR beta chain appears in the sequencing data of a study of T-cell reconstitution after alpha-beta-depleted transplantation in children. Broader study findings: Some patients' high day-60 TCRbeta diversity was traced to surviving recipient T cells and thymic progenitors. The origin of alpha-beta T cells about two months after transplant was reportedly several hundred expanded graft clones. T cells produced anew were the main source of T-cell counts and diversity one year after transplant.

This CDR3 has 15 residues. Germline V lookup: CDR1 MNHEY, CDR2 SMNVEV (reference sequence). Trimming removed 3 bases at V and 0 bases at J, with 9 bases between. Unique molecular identifiers featured in how the TCRbeta library was prepared. Each CDR3 protein gets one entry after TCRdb re-called the PCR reads with MiXCR. This sample yields a few hundred thousand distinct CDR3 sequences, of which around 15% are seen a single time; less than 30% belongs to the top ten. This clonotype has a handful of counts. As yet, its antigen is unknown. The chain combines TRBV27 with TRBJ2-1; the D is unclear. The receptor was derived from a boy under two years old who had a stem cell transplant for Wiskott-Aldrich syndrome, so the T cells may come from the graft donor. Sequenced here: PBMCs, mostly from graft donor cells, sampled 360 days after TCRalphabeta/CD19-depleted stem cell transplant. CDR3 region: CASSFWRSSYNEQFF. In DNA, the CDR3 is TGTGCCAGCAGTTTTTGGCGTAGCTCCTACAATGAGCAGTTCTTC.